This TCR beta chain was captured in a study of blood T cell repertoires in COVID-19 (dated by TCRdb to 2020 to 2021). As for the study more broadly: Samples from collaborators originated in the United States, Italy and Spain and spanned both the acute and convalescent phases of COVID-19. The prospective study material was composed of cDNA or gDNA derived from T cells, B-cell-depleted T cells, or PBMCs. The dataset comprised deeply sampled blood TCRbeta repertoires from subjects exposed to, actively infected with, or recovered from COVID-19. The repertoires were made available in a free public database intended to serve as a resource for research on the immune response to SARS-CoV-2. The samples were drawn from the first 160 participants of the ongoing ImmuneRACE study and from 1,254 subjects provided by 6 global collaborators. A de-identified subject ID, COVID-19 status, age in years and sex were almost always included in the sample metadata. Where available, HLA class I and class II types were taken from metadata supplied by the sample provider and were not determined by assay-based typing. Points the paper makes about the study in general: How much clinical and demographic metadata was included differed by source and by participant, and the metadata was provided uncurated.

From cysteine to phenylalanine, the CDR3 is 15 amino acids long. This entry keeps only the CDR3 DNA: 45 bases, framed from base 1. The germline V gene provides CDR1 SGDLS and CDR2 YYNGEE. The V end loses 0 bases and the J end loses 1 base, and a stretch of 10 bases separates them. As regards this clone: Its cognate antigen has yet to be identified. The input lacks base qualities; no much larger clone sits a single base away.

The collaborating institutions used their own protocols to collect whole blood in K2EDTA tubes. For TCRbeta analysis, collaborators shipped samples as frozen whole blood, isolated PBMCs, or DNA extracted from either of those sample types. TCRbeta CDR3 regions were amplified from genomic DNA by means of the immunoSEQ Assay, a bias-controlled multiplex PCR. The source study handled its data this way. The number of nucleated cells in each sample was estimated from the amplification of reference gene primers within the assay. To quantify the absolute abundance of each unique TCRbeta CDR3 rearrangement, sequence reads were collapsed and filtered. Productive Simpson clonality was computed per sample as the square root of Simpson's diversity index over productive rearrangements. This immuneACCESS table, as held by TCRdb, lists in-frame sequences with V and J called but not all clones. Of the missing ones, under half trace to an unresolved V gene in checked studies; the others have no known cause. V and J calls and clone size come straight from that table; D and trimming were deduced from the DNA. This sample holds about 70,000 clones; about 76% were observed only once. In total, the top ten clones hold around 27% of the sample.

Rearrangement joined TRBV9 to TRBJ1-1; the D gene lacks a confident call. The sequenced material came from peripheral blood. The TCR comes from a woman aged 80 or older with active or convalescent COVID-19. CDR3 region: CASSVGSLGNTEAFF. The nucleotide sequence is TGTGCCAGCAGCGTAGGGAGCCTGGGGAACACTGAAGCTTTCTTT.